The clone carrying this TCR beta chain was detected ten times or more. Its cognate antigen is unknown. TCRdb recomputed calls from the multiplex PCR reads with MiXCR, one row per CDR3 protein. The table has 190,000 or so distinct CDR3 sequences, approximately 33% seen once. Germline CDR1 reads LNHDA; CDR2 reads SQIVND (reference sequence). The V segment lost 4 bases and the J segment 7 bases; nucleotides outside the gene matches: 2. CDR3 size: 14 residues. The data are from a study of breast tumors, draining lymph nodes, adjacent tissues. General study findings and limits: Data fit most tumor T cells coming from lymph node, expanding in tumor. Tumor TCR diversity was below lymph nodes but above nontumor tissue. Tumor T cell lymph node origin was a supported hypothesis, not proven.

Breast cancer patients provided tissue from their axillary draining lymph nodes. The source material was axillary lymph node tissue. This sequence was found in a female donor with breast cancer. Some clones in this sample may be carry-over from other donors' samples. The chain is built from TRBV19 and TRBJ2-1; TRBD2 agrees at 12 bases. The CDR3 sequence: CASSRLAGENEQFF. CDR3 in DNA: TGTGCCAGTAGTAGACTAGCGGGAGAGAATGAGCAGTTCTTC.